The rows below give T cell receptor beta chains drawn from one sample of a study of PD-1 blockade in classical Hodgkin lymphoma. Data came from immunoSEQ multiplex PCR; TCRdb stores just in-frame clones and leaves some out. The profile shows more than 45,000 clones, around 70% of them singletons. Sequenced here: peripheral blood mononuclear cells (PBMCs), sampled at baseline. These receptors all stem from a human donor with classical Hodgkin lymphoma. Both conserved end residues are part of each CDR3. The D gene is left open where the match is weak. The size of a clone is reported for some rows only, either as once, few or many, or as a class for expanded clones.

d_gene	len	v_gene	abundance	j_gene	CDR3aa	CDR3nt
NA	15	TRBV7-9	NA	TRBJ1-2	CASSLDLRGVYGYTF	TGTGCCAGCAGCCTCGATCTGAGAGGAGTCTATGGCTACACCTTC
TRBD1	14	TRBV2	NA	TRBJ1-1	CASSPGTVNTEAFF	TGTGCCAGCAGTCCCGGGACAGTGAACACTGAAGCTTTCTTT
NA	14	TRBV18	NA	TRBJ2-5	CASSPRGAQETQYF	TGTGCCAGCTCACCCCGGGGGGCGCAAGAGACCCAGTACTTC
TRBD1	15	TRBV9	few	TRBJ1-5	CASSVAGQVEQPQHF	TGTGCCAGCAGCGTAGCAGGACAGGTCGAGCAGCCCCAGCATTTT
NA	14	TRBV30	NA	TRBJ2-1	CAWSVLGGPYEQFF	TGTGCCTGGAGTGTACTGGGGGGGCCTTATGAGCAGTTCTTC
NA	15	TRBV5-1	NA	TRBJ1-1	CASSLMARANTEAFF	TGCGCCAGCAGCTTGATGGCCAGGGCGAACACTGAAGCTTTCTTT
NA	13	TRBV10-3	NA	TRBJ2-1	CAISESRNREQFF	TGTGCCATCAGTGAGTCGAGGAACCGTGAGCAGTTCTTC
NA	14	TRBV7-2	few	TRBJ1-4	CASSFGATNEKLFF	TGTGCCAGCAGCTTCGGGGCAACTAATGAAAAACTGTTTTTT
NA	15	TRBV19	NA	TRBJ1-1	CASSILGQWNTEAFF	TGTGCCAGTAGTATTTTAGGACAGTGGAACACTGAAGCTTTCTTT
TRBD2	15	TRBV15	NA	TRBJ2-3	CATSPGLAGADTQYF	TGTGCCACCAGTCCCGGACTAGCGGGAGCAGATACGCAGTATTTT
NA	13	TRBV5-5	many	TRBJ1-5	CASSLSDGQPQHF	TGTGCCAGCAGCTTGTCGGATGGACAGCCCCAGCATTTT
NA	12	TRBV28	few	TRBJ1-2	CASSLGGGGYTF	TGTGCCAGCAGTTTGGGAGGTGGCGGCTACACCTTC
NA	13	TRBV6-5	few	TRBJ2-1	CASSYSRNNEQFF	TGTGCCAGCAGTTACTCAAGAAACAATGAGCAGTTCTTC
NA	16	TRBV5-1	NA	TRBJ1-2	CASSTGTQGSGYGYTF	TGCGCCAGCAGCACGGGAACACAGGGTTCCGGCTATGGCTACACCTTC
NA	14	TRBV10-1	NA	TRBJ2-7	CARPLQDISYEQYF	TGCGCCAGACCCTTACAGGATATCTCCTACGAGCAGTACTTC
TRBD1	14	TRBV29-1	NA	TRBJ2-7	CSVGRTGDGYEQYF	TGCAGCGTTGGGCGGACAGGGGATGGCTACGAGCAGTACTTC
NA	15	TRBV9	NA	TRBJ1-1	CASSPNPVQNTEAFF	TGTGCCAGCAGCCCCAATCCCGTCCAGAACACTGAAGCTTTCTTT
TRBD1	16	TRBV6-5	NA	TRBJ1-1	CASSYYSGQGATEAFF	TGTGCCAGCAGTTACTACTCGGGACAGGGGGCGACTGAAGCTTTCTTT
NA	14	TRBV9	NA	TRBJ2-7	CASSARLDSYEQYF	TGTGCCAGCAGCGCGCGACTAGACTCCTACGAGCAGTACTTC
NA	16	TRBV19	NA	TRBJ1-2	CASSIGQVFRFYGYTF	TGTGCCAGTAGTATAGGGCAGGTATTTAGGTTCTATGGCTACACCTTC
NA	12	TRBV29-1	once	TRBJ1-1	CSDTADGQAAFF	TGCAGCGACACAGCGGACGGTCAGGCAGCTTTCTTT
NA	13	TRBV19	NA	TRBJ1-1	CASSMALNTEAFF	TGTGCCAGTAGTATGGCCCTGAACACTGAAGCTTTCTTT
NA	14	TRBV5-1	few	TRBJ1-1	CASSRWTLNTEAFF	TGCGCCAGCAGTAGGTGGACGTTGAACACTGAAGCTTTCTTT